The entry that follows covers one T cell receptor beta chain sequence. This entry belongs to a study of Ad26.COV2.S vaccination and SARS-CoV-2 variants. Clones were read by immunoSEQ multiplex PCR, and TCRdb kept only the in-frame ones, dropping some. Among about 480,000 clones, around 90% were seen once, and the ten largest hold 9.5% to 15%. This CDR3 is built from 16 residues. Between the trimmed V and J ends, which lost 0 bases and 3 bases, there was a span of 14 bases. The germline gives CDR1 MNHEY, CDR2 SMNVEV (reference sequence). As for treatment: over 15 received Ad26.COV2.S at low or high dose, single or two shots; roughly 5 received placebo; per-sample allocation not given. It was on day 63 after the first vaccine or placebo injection that samples were taken.

This rearrangement joins TRBV27 to TRBJ2-5; a weak D match, TRBD1 (5 bases). Here the sequenced sample was peripheral blood, taken in a trial of Ad26.COV2.S vaccine versus placebo. The clonotype was recovered from a person aged 18 to 65 who received the Ad26.COV2.S COVID-19 vaccine or a placebo. This CDR3 is CASSLSWAATEETQYF. The CDR3 DNA reads as TGTGCCAGCAGTTTATCGTGGGCTGCGACAGAAGAGACCCAGTACTTC.